This TCR beta chain was identified in a study of T cells after yellow fever vaccination. Study outcomes and limitations: Most primary-vaccination clones recurred post-booster (approximately 96% CD4, 88% CD8).

Notes on this clonotype: The target antigen is unknown.

The V end was cut by 0 bases, the J end by 6 bases, with 11 bases between. CDR1 and CDR2 from the germline V gene are SGHKS and YYEKEE (reference sequence). This CDR3 has 14 residues. MiXCR was run by TCRdb on the 5' RACE reads, yielding one entry per CDR3 protein. Of 400,000 to 650,000 distinct CDR3 sequences in the sample, just over 20% were seen once. This chain uses TRBV5-5 with TRBJ2-3, with D perhaps TRBD1 or TRBD2 (5 bases each). The material sequenced was PBMCs, taken approximately 20 days after the first yellow fever vaccination. The receptor was isolated from a man between 18 and 35 years old who received the YFV17D yellow fever vaccine. The DNA of the CDR3 is TGTGCCAGCAGCTTGGTGGGGGAAAGGGATACGCAGTATTTT. Translating it yields CASSLVGERDTQYF. Drawing the rest from reference TRBV5-5 and TRBJ2-3, the complete variable domain is DAGVTQSPTHLIKTRGQQVTLRCSPISGHKSVSWYQQVLGQGPQFIFQYYEKEERGRGNFPDRFSARQFPNYSSELNVNALLLGDSALYLCASSLVGERDTQYFGPGTRLTVL.